The present T cell receptor (beta chain) was sequenced within a study of OX40 agonist ivuxolimab in advanced cancers. Notes on the study in general: Clonal expansion was seen in CD4+ and CD8+ blood T cells by week 6 at 0.1 to 3.0 mg/kg.

The method was immunoSEQ multiplex PCR; TCRdb's version includes in-frame clones alone and lacks a portion of them. The profile shows 75,000 to 95,000 clones, just over 90% of them singletons. Worth noting for this clone: Its antigen is undetermined.

CDR1 and CDR2 (germline): MNHEY, SVGAGI. The ends were cut back, 7 bases at V and 4 bases at J, with 6 bases in the middle. The CDR3 consists of 11 residues. The chain employs TRBV6-5 and TRBJ2-3, with unresolved D. This clonotype was obtained from an adult with an advanced solid tumor such as melanoma, head and neck, liver or kidney cancer. The specimen was CD4+ or CD8+ T cells sorted from blood, collected in a trial of the OX40 agonist ivuxolimab. This CDR3 is CASMVADTQYF. DNA of the CDR3: TGTGCCAGCATGGTGGCAGATACGCAGTATTTT.